This TCR beta chain was sequenced in a study of blood T cell repertoires in COVID-19. The wider study: COVID-19 samples from acute and convalescent phases originated in the United States, Italy and Spain.

Germline values: CDR1 MNHEY, CDR2 SVGAGI. The CDR3 has 14 residues. V shed 5 bases, J shed 9 bases, and the junction held 10 bases outside the gene matches. Libraries were prepared by immunoSEQ multiplex PCR; TCRdb keeps only in-frame clonotypes and omits some of them. The table has about 240,000 clones, 75% to 90% seen once. The material sequenced was PBMCs or T cells enriched from blood (not recorded which). This clonotype was sampled from a woman aged 35 to 49 with acute COVID-19. The chain employs TRBV6-5 and TRBJ1-3; 7 nucleotides line up with TRBD1. This chain's CDR3 is CASSPTPDRPTIYF. CDR3 DNA: TGTGCCAGCAGTCCAACCCCGGACAGGCCCACCATATATTTT.